The 2 T cell receptor beta chains in this list originate from one sample, sequenced in a study of T cell repertoires in cytomegalovirus infection. Antigens of these TCRs are unknown. TCRdb used MiXCR to reprocess the reads, holding one entry per CDR3 protein. The table shows about 830,000 distinct CDR3 sequences, with approximately 30% occurring only once. The specimen was cultured CD8+ T cells from PBMCs, collected from culture after CMV antigen stimulation. The receptors shown here come from a human donor in good health (CMV status not recorded). Some clones in this sample may be carry-over from other donors' samples.

The chain joins TRBV12-3 or TRBV12-4 to TRBJ2-1; possible D gene TRBD2, 5 bases. Deletions cut 5 bases from V and 5 bases from J, with 16 bases between. The CDR3 is 15 amino acids. The CDR3 protein is CASSGLPRGHNEQFF. In DNA, the CDR3 is TGTGCCAGCAGTGGACTGCCCAGAGGACACAATGAGCAGTTCTTC.

The chain employs TRBV20-1 and TRBJ1-5, with a tentative D call TRBD1 (5 bases). Trimming left V 0 bases short and J 7 bases short, with 13 bases between. Germline V gene sequence: CDR1 DFQATT, CDR2 SNEGSKA (reference sequence). This CDR3 has 14 residues. CDR3 amino acids: CSARDITGPQPQHF. The CDR3 DNA follows: TGCAGTGCTAGAGATATTACAGGTCCCCAGCCCCAGCATTTT.